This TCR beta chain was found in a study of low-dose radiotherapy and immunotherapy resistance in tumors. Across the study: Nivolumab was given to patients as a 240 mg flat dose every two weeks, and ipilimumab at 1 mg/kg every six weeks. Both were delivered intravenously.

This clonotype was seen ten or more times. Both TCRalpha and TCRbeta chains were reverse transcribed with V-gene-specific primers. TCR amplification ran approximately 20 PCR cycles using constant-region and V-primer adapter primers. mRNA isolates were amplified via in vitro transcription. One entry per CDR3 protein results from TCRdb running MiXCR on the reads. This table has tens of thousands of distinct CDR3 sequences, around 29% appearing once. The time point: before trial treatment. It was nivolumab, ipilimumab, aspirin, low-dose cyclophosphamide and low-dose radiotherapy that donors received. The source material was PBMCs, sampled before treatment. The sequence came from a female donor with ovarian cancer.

CDR3 protein: CASSQGVLYEQYF. CDR3 DNA: TGTGCCAGCAGCCAGGGGGTTCTATACGAGCAGTACTTC. The rearrangement joins TRBV7-2 to TRBJ2-7, with 7 bases matching TRBD1. V was clipped by 5 bases and J by 4 bases; unmatched bases: 5. From germline, CDR1 is SGHTA and CDR2 FQGNSA. The CDR3 extends over 13 amino acids.